These T cell receptor beta chains were read from a single sample in a study of blood T cell repertoires in COVID-19. TCRdb keeps only in-frame clones here, not all; method: immunoSEQ multiplex PCR. The sample includes around 290,000 clones, roughly 90% of them seen just once. Material: PBMCs or T cells enriched from blood (not recorded which). The source of these receptors is a woman in her thirties or forties who had recovered from COVID-19. Both conserved end residues are part of each CDR3. Fields, in order: D gene, V gene, CDR3 length, clone size, J gene, CDR3 DNA, CDR3 protein. A D gene is named only where the DNA matches it firmly. Clone sizes are given selectively: once, few, many, or a class where the clone is expanded.

D gene: TRBD1; V gene: TRBV5-8; CDR3 length: 15; clone size: .; J gene: TRBJ1-6; CDR3 DNA: TGTGCCAGCAGCGTCAGACAGGGCAGGAATTCACCCCTCCACTTT; CDR3 protein: CASSVRQGRNSPLHF
D gene: TRBD1; V gene: TRBV5-1; CDR3 length: 15; clone size: .; J gene: TRBJ1-6; CDR3 DNA: TGCGCCAGCAGCTTGGAACAGGGGCTTGAATCACCCCTCCACTTT; CDR3 protein: CASSLEQGLESPLHF
D gene: .; V gene: TRBV5-1; CDR3 length: 14; clone size: .; J gene: TRBJ1-1; CDR3 DNA: TGCGCCAGTAGGGAACAGGGTCCGAACACTGAAGCTTTCTTT; CDR3 protein: CASREQGPNTEAFF
D gene: .; V gene: TRBV7-3; CDR3 length: 20; clone size: .; J gene: TRBJ2-7; CDR3 DNA: TGTGCCAGCAGCTATCAACAGGGAGCACAAACCCCCCGGCCCACCTACGAGCAGTACTTC; CDR3 protein: CASSYQQGAQTPRPTYEQYF
D gene: .; V gene: TRBV5-6; CDR3 length: 15; clone size: .; J gene: TRBJ2-7; CDR3 DNA: TGTGCCAGCAGCAGGGGATGGGGTATGTCCTACGAGCAGTACTTC; CDR3 protein: CASSRGWGMSYEQYF
D gene: .; V gene: TRBV28; CDR3 length: 13; clone size: once; J gene: TRBJ2-1; CDR3 DNA: TGTGCCAGCAGTTTGGGCAGAAACAATGAGCAGTTCTTC; CDR3 protein: CASSLGRNNEQFF
D gene: .; V gene: TRBV2; CDR3 length: 14; clone size: .; J gene: TRBJ1-5; CDR3 DNA: TGTGCCAGCAGTGAAGCGGGAGGCCCGCAGCCCCAGCATTTT; CDR3 protein: CASSEAGGPQPQHF
D gene: .; V gene: TRBV27; CDR3 length: 17; clone size: .; J gene: TRBJ2-7; CDR3 DNA: TGTGCCAGCAGTTTAAGTTGGCAGCCTAGCGTAAACTACGAGCAGTACTTC; CDR3 protein: CASSLSWQPSVNYEQYF
D gene: .; V gene: TRBV2; CDR3 length: 13; clone size: once; J gene: TRBJ1-4; CDR3 DNA: TGTGCCAGCACCAAACAGGGTGGGGAAAAACTGTTTTTT; CDR3 protein: CASTKQGGEKLFF
D gene: TRBD1; V gene: TRBV11-2; CDR3 length: 15; clone size: .; J gene: TRBJ2-3; CDR3 DNA: TGTGCCAGCAGCTCTTCAGGGGGCGCGGCAGATACGCAGTATTTT; CDR3 protein: CASSSSGGAADTQYF
D gene: TRBD2; V gene: TRBV7-2; CDR3 length: 19; clone size: .; J gene: TRBJ2-1; CDR3 DNA: TGTGCCAGCAGCTTAGAAAGGACTAGCGGGAGTATAACCTACAATGAGCAGTTCTTC; CDR3 protein: CASSLERTSGSITYNEQFF
D gene: .; V gene: TRBV30; CDR3 length: 15; clone size: .; J gene: TRBJ1-4; CDR3 DNA: TGTGCCTGGAGTGGCTTTGAGGTATCTAATGAAAAACTGTTTTTT; CDR3 protein: CAWSGFEVSNEKLFF
D gene: .; V gene: TRBV7-3; CDR3 length: 14; clone size: .; J gene: TRBJ1-6; CDR3 DNA: TGTGCCAGCAGCTTGGGCAGCTTTAATTCACCCCTCCACTTT; CDR3 protein: CASSLGSFNSPLHF
D gene: TRBD1; V gene: TRBV29-1; CDR3 length: 14; clone size: few; J gene: TRBJ1-1; CDR3 DNA: TGCAGCGTTGAAAAACAGGGGGTACGAACTGAAGCTTTCTTT; CDR3 protein: CSVEKQGVRTEAFF
D gene: .; V gene: TRBV7-8; CDR3 length: 18; clone size: .; J gene: TRBJ2-1; CDR3 DNA: TGTGCCAGCAGCCGAGAGATCCTGGGCGGGTCCTCCTACAATGAGCAGTTCTTC; CDR3 protein: CASSREILGGSSYNEQFF
D gene: TRBD1; V gene: TRBV27; CDR3 length: 19; clone size: once; J gene: TRBJ2-6; CDR3 DNA: TGTGCCAGCAGTTTATCGGCCCGGGACAGGGTAGCCGGGGCCAACGTCCTGACTTTC; CDR3 protein: CASSLSARDRVAGANVLTF
D gene: TRBD1; V gene: TRBV5-4; CDR3 length: 14; clone size: .; J gene: TRBJ1-2; CDR3 DNA: TGTGCCAGCAGCTTGCCAAACAGGGGGAATGGCTACACCTTC; CDR3 protein: CASSLPNRGNGYTF
D gene: TRBD2; V gene: TRBV6-5; CDR3 length: 15; clone size: .; J gene: TRBJ2-5; CDR3 DNA: TGTGCCAGCAGATATCTAGCGGGGGGGGGAGAGACCCAGTACTTC; CDR3 protein: CASRYLAGGGETQYF
D gene: TRBD2; V gene: TRBV3-1/TRBV3-2; CDR3 length: 15; clone size: .; J gene: TRBJ2-7; CDR3 DNA: TGTGCCAGCAGCTGGGTACTAGCGGGGGACTACGAGCAGTACTTC; CDR3 protein: CASSWVLAGDYEQYF
D gene: TRBD1; V gene: TRBV27; CDR3 length: 15; clone size: .; J gene: TRBJ2-1; CDR3 DNA: TGTGCCAGCAGTTTTCAGGACAGGGGTTACAATGAGCAGTTCTTC; CDR3 protein: CASSFQDRGYNEQFF
D gene: .; V gene: TRBV2; CDR3 length: 16; clone size: .; J gene: TRBJ2-7; CDR3 DNA: TGTGCCAGCAGGAGAACTACAGGGCCCAGGGGTTACGAGCAGTACTTC; CDR3 protein: CASRRTTGPRGYEQYF
D gene: .; V gene: TRBV18; CDR3 length: 16; clone size: .; J gene: TRBJ1-5; CDR3 DNA: TGTGCCAGCTCACCACGAAGGGGCGAGATGATTCAGCCCCAGCATTTT; CDR3 protein: CASSPRRGEMIQPQHF
D gene: TRBD1; V gene: TRBV19; CDR3 length: 13; clone size: .; J gene: TRBJ1-5; CDR3 DNA: TGTGCCAGTAGTAAACAGGGGAATCAGCCCCAGCATTTT; CDR3 protein: CASSKQGNQPQHF
D gene: .; V gene: TRBV7-3; CDR3 length: 14; clone size: .; J gene: TRBJ2-3; CDR3 DNA: TGTGCCAGCAGCTTACGACGAAGCGGAGATACGCAGTATTTT; CDR3 protein: CASSLRRSGDTQYF
D gene: .; V gene: TRBV11-2; CDR3 length: 14; clone size: once; J gene: TRBJ1-1; CDR3 DNA: TGTGCCAGCAGCTCGCAGGGGACCAACACTGAAGCTTTCTTT; CDR3 protein: CASSSQGTNTEAFF
D gene: .; V gene: TRBV28; CDR3 length: 16; clone size: .; J gene: TRBJ1-5; CDR3 DNA: TGTGCCAGCAGAACCCCAGGCGGGGGGAGCAATCAGCCCCAGCATTTT; CDR3 protein: CASRTPGGGSNQPQHF
D gene: TRBD2; V gene: TRBV3-1/TRBV3-2; CDR3 length: 17; clone size: .; J gene: TRBJ2-5; CDR3 DNA: TGTGCCAGCAGCCAAGATCCCAGTCGGGGGGGTCAAGAGACCCAGTACTTC; CDR3 protein: CASSQDPSRGGQETQYF
D gene: .; V gene: TRBV20-1; CDR3 length: 13; clone size: .; J gene: TRBJ2-5; CDR3 DNA: TGCAGTGCTAGTGGTCGGGGTGAGAAGACCCAGTACTTC; CDR3 protein: CSASGRGEKTQYF
D gene: TRBD1; V gene: TRBV2; CDR3 length: 15; clone size: once; J gene: TRBJ1-1; CDR3 DNA: TGTGCCAGCGGAGGGACAGGGTGGGGGAACACTGAAGCTTTCTTT; CDR3 protein: CASGGTGWGNTEAFF
D gene: TRBD2; V gene: TRBV29-1; CDR3 length: 14; clone size: .; J gene: TRBJ2-1; CDR3 DNA: TGCAGCGTCGGGAGACTAGCCGCCTCGAATGAGCAGTTCTTC; CDR3 protein: CSVGRLAASNEQFF
D gene: .; V gene: TRBV20-1; CDR3 length: 8; clone size: .; J gene: TRBJ2-1; CDR3 DNA: TGCAGTGAACCGGGTCGGTTCTTC; CDR3 protein: CSEPGRFF
D gene: .; V gene: TRBV7-9; CDR3 length: 16; clone size: .; J gene: TRBJ1-4; CDR3 DNA: TGTGCCAGCAGCTACCACCTCAAGAGCGTTAATGAAAAACTGTTTTTT; CDR3 protein: CASSYHLKSVNEKLFF
D gene: .; V gene: TRBV5-1; CDR3 length: 15; clone size: .; J gene: TRBJ1-4; CDR3 DNA: TGCGCCAGCAGCCCGGCCGGACAACGGACTGAAAAACTGTTTTTT; CDR3 protein: CASSPAGQRTEKLFF
D gene: .; V gene: TRBV11-2; CDR3 length: 15; clone size: .; J gene: TRBJ1-2; CDR3 DNA: TGTGCCAGCAGATCCTTTGGGAGGCAAAACTATGGCTACACCTTC; CDR3 protein: CASRSFGRQNYGYTF
D gene: TRBD2; V gene: TRBV7-7; CDR3 length: 17; clone size: .; J gene: TRBJ2-1; CDR3 DNA: TGTGCTAGCAGCTCCCCTTTATGGGCGGGAGGGCGGAATGAGCAGTTCTTC; CDR3 protein: CASSSPLWAGGRNEQFF
D gene: .; V gene: TRBV5-4; CDR3 length: 16; clone size: .; J gene: TRBJ1-1; CDR3 DNA: TGTGCCAGCAGCTTGAGGTCCAGGGTAGCGAACACTGAAGCTTTCTTT; CDR3 protein: CASSLRSRVANTEAFF
D gene: .; V gene: TRBV4-2; CDR3 length: 16; clone size: .; J gene: TRBJ1-1; CDR3 DNA: TGTGCCAGCAGCCAAGATCTGACAGGATGGAACACTGAAGCTTTCTTT; CDR3 protein: CASSQDLTGWNTEAFF
D gene: .; V gene: TRBV5-1; CDR3 length: 13; clone size: .; J gene: TRBJ2-5; CDR3 DNA: TGCGCCAGCAGCTTGGCGTACGGAGAGACCCAGTACTTC; CDR3 protein: CASSLAYGETQYF
D gene: TRBD1; V gene: TRBV15; CDR3 length: 18; clone size: .; J gene: TRBJ1-2; CDR3 DNA: TGTGCCACCAGCAGGAACCGGGACAGGTCCCGGGTCGCCTATGGCTACACCTTC; CDR3 protein: CATSRNRDRSRVAYGYTF
D gene: .; V gene: TRBV5-1; CDR3 length: 16; clone size: .; J gene: TRBJ1-1; CDR3 DNA: TGCGCCAGCAGCTTGCTTGAAGGCGGGGGTGGAACTGAAGCTTTCTTT; CDR3 protein: CASSLLEGGGGTEAFF
D gene: .; V gene: TRBV4-1; CDR3 length: 15; clone size: once; J gene: TRBJ2-5; CDR3 DNA: TGCGCCAGCAGCCAAGATGGCGGGGGCTGGAGGACCCAGTACTTC; CDR3 protein: CASSQDGGGWRTQYF
D gene: .; V gene: TRBV19; CDR3 length: 13; clone size: .; J gene: TRBJ2-3; CDR3 DNA: TGTGCCAGTAGGCGGGGCAGCACAGATACGCAGTATTTT; CDR3 protein: CASRRGSTDTQYF
D gene: TRBD1; V gene: TRBV5-1; CDR3 length: 15; clone size: .; J gene: TRBJ2-7; CDR3 DNA: TGCGCCAGCAGACAGGCCGGGACAGGGTTCGACGAGCAGTACTTC; CDR3 protein: CASRQAGTGFDEQYF
D gene: .; V gene: TRBV14; CDR3 length: 14; clone size: .; J gene: TRBJ2-2; CDR3 DNA: TGTGCCAGCAGCTCCCAGGCGAACACCGGGGAGCTGTTTTTT; CDR3 protein: CASSSQANTGELFF
D gene: .; V gene: TRBV3-1/TRBV3-2; CDR3 length: 14; clone size: .; J gene: TRBJ1-1; CDR3 DNA: TGTGCCAGCAGCCATAGGGGCCTGAACACTGAAGCTTTCTTT; CDR3 protein: CASSHRGLNTEAFF